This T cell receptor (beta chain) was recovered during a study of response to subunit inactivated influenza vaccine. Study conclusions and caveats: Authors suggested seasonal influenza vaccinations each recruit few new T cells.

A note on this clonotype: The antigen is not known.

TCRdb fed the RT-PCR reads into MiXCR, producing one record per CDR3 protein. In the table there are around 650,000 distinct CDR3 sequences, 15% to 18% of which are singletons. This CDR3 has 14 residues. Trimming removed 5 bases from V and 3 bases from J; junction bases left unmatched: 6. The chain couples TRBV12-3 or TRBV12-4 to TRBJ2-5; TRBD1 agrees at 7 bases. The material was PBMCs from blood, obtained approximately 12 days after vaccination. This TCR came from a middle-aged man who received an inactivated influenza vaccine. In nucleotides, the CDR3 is TGTGCCAGCAGTCCTGGACAGGAGGAAGAGACCCAGTACTTC. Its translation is CASSPGQEEETQYF.